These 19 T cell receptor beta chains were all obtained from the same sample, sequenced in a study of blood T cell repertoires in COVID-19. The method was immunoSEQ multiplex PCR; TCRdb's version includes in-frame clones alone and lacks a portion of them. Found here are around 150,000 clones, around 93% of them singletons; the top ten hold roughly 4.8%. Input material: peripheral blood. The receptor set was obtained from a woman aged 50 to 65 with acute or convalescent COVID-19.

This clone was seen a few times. CDR3 sequence: CASSYSQLAGADLDEQFF. The CDR3 DNA is TGTGCCAGCAGTTACTCGCAACTAGCGGGAGCCGATTTGGATGAGCAGTTCTTC. The chain employs TRBV6-2 or TRBV6-3 and TRBJ2-1, with 11 bases identical to TRBD2. V trimming: 0 bases; J trimming: 8 bases; junction bases outside the gene matches: 12. The length of the CDR3 is 18 residues. CDR1 and CDR2 from the germline V gene are MNHEY and SVGEGT.

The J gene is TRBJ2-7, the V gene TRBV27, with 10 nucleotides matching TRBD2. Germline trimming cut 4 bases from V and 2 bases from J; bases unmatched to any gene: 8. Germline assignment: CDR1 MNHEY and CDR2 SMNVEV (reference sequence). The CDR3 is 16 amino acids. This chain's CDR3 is CASSSSSGSIPYEQYF. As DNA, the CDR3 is TGTGCCAGCAGTTCCTCTAGCGGGAGTATCCCCTACGAGCAGTACTTC.

CDR3 in DNA: TGTGCCACCAGTGAGGGGGACAGCAACTATGGCTACACCTTC. This sequence encodes CATSEGDSNYGYTF. The rearrangement uses TRBV24-1 and TRBJ1-2; 7 bases align to TRBD1. The germline gives CDR1 KGHDR, CDR2 SFDVKD. V lost 4 bases, J lost 2 bases, and 3 bases stayed unmatched. This CDR3 has 14 amino acids.

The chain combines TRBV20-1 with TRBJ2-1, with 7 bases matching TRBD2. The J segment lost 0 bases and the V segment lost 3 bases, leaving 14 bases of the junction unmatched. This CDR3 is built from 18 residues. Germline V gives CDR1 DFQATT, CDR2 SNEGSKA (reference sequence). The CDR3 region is CSASGLAETASSYNEQFF. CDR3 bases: TGCAGTGCTAGTGGGCTAGCGGAGACGGCGTCCTCCTACAATGAGCAGTTCTTC.

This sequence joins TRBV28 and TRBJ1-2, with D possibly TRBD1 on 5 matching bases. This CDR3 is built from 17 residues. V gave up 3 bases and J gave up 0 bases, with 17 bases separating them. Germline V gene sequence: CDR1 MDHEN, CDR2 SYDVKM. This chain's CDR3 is CASSFPDRSYTNYGYTF. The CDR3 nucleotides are TGTGCCAGCAGTTTCCCCGACAGATCTTACACTAACTATGGCTACACCTTC.

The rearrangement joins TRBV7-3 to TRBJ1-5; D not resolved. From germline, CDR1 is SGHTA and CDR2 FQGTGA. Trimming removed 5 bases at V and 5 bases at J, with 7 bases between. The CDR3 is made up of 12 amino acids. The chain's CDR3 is CASSLFYQPQHF. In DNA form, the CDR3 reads TGTGCCAGCAGCCTCTTCTATCAGCCCCAGCATTTT.

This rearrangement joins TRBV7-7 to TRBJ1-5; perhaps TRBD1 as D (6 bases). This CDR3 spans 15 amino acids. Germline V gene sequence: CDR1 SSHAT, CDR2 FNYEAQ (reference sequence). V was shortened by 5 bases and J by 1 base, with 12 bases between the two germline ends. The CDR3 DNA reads TGTGCCAGCAGCGAAAAGGACAGCAGCAATCAGCCCCAGCATTTT. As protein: CASSEKDSSNQPQHF.

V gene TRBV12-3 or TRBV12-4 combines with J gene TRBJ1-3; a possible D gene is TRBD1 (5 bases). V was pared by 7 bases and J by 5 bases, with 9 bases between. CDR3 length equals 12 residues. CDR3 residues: CASTSDRNTIYF. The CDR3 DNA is TGTGCCAGCACCTCGGACAGAAACACCATATATTTT.

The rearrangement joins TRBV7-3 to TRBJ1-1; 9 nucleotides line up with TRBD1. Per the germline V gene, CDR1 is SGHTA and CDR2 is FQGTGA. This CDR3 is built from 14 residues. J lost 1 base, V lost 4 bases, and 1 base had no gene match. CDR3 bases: TGTGCCAGCAGCTCGGGACAGGGGAACACTGAAGCTTTCTTT. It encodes CASSSGQGNTEAFF.

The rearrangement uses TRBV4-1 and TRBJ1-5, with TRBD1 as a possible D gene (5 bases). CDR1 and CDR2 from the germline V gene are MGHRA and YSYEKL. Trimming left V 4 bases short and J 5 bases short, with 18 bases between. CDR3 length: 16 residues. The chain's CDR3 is CASSPLDSVPDQPQHF. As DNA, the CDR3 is TGCGCCAGCAGCCCTCTAGACAGCGTACCTGATCAGCCCCAGCATTTT.

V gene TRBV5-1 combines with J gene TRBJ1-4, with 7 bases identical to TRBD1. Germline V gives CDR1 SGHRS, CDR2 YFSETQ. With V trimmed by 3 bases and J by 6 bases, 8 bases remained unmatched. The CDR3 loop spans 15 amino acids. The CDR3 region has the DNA TGCGCCAGCAGCTCCGGGGGCAGGGGGGATGAAAAACTGTTTTTT. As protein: CASSSGGRGDEKLFF.

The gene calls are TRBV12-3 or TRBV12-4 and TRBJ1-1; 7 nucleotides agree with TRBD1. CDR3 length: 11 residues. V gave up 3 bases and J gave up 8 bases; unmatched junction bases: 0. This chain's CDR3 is CASSLDREAFF. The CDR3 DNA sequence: TGTGCCAGCAGTTTGGACAGGGAAGCTTTCTTT.

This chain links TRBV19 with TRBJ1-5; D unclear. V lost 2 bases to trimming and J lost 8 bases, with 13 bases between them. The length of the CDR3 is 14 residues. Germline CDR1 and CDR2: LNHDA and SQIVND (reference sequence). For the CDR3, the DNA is TGTGCCAGTAGTATACGGTGGAGTTATGAGCCCCAGCATTTT. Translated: CASSIRWSYEPQHF.

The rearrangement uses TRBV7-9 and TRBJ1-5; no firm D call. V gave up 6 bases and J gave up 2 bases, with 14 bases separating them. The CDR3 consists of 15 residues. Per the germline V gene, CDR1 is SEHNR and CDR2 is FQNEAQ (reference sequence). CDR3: CASSSTGGGNQPQHF. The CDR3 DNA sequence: TGTGCCAGCAGTTCGACCGGAGGAGGCAATCAGCCCCAGCATTTT.

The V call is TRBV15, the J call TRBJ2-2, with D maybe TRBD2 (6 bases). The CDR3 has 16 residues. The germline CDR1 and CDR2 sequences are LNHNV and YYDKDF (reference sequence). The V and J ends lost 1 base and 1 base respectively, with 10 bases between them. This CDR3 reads CATSRVGGVNTGELFF. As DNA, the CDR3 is TGTGCCACCAGCAGAGTCGGCGGGGTGAACACCGGGGAGCTGTTTTTT.

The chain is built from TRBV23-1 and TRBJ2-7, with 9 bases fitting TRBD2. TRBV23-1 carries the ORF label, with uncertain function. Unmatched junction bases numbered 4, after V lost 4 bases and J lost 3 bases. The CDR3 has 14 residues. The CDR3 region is CASSPKTSGYEQYF. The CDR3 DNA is TGCGCCAGCAGTCCTAAGACTAGCGGCTACGAGCAGTACTTC.

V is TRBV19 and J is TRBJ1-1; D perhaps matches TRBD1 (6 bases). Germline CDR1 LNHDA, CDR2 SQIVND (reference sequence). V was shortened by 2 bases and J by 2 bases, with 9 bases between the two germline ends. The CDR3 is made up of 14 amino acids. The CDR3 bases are TGTGCCAGTAGTATATTGGACAGCAACACTGAAGCTTTCTTT. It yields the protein CASSILDSNTEAFF.

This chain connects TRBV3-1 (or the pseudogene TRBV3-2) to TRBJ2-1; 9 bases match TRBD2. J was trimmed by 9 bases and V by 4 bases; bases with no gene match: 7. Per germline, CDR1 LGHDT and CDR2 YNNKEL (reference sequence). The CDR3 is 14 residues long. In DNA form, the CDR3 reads TGTGCCAGCAGCCCCCCTGAGCGGGGGGCTGAGCAGTTCTTC. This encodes CASSPPERGAEQFF.

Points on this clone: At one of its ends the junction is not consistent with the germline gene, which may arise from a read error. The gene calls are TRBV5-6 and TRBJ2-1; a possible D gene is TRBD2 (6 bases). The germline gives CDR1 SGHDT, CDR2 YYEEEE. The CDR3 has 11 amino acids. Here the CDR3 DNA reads TGTGCCAGCAGTACCGGGACTTATTCAGTCTTC. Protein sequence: CASSTGTYSVF.